This passage covers 23 T cell receptor beta chains from one sample sequenced in a study of blood T cell repertoires in COVID-19. Profiled with immunoSEQ multiplex PCR; TCRdb holds only in-frame clones, not every one. The sample has approximately 250,000 clones; approximately 89% are singletons. Sequencing input: PBMCs or T cells enriched from blood (not recorded which). Every receptor here comes from a man aged 40-49 years who had been exposed to COVID-19.

The V call is TRBV27, the J call TRBJ2-5; 7 bases are a match to TRBD1. The CDR3 loop spans 14 amino acids. Germline V gene sequence: CDR1 MNHEY, CDR2 SMNVEV (reference sequence). Trimming cost V 5 bases and J 4 bases; bases outside gene matches: 7. The CDR3 protein is CASSPETGRETQYF. The CDR3, as DNA: TGTGCCAGCAGTCCCGAGACAGGGAGAGAGACCCAGTACTTC.

This clone was seen only once. This chain connects TRBV7-9 to TRBJ1-2; TRBD1 aligns across 7 bases. The CDR3 totals 14 residues. Germline assignment: CDR1 SEHNR and CDR2 FQNEAQ (reference sequence). The ends lost 3 bases at V and 5 bases at J; junction bases unmatched: 6. The CDR3 protein is CASSLTGKGYGYTF. Here the CDR3 DNA reads TGTGCCAGCAGCTTGACAGGGAAGGGGTATGGCTACACCTTC.

The chain links TRBV19 to TRBJ2-1; 12 bases are a match to TRBD2. This CDR3 has 17 residues. In germline, CDR1 is LNHDA, CDR2 SQIVND (reference sequence). The V and J ends lost 0 bases and 3 bases, in that order; junction bases with no gene match: 3. The CDR3 DNA reads as TGTGCCAGTAGTATAGATCGGACTAGCGGGGTCTACAATGAGCAGTTCTTC. Its protein is CASSIDRTSGVYNEQFF.

The genes are TRBV20-1 and TRBJ1-1; D not certain. There are 10 residues in the CDR3. CDR1 is DFQATT and CDR2 is SNEGSKA in the germline V gene (reference sequence). The V gene lost 5 bases and the J gene lost 5 bases, with 6 bases spanning the gap. CDR3 bases: TGCAGTGCTGCCGGGACTGAAGCTTTCTTT. Translating gives CSAAGTEAFF.

The genes are TRBV27 and TRBJ2-7; 8 bases fit TRBD2. CDR3 size: 16 residues. With V trimmed by 0 bases and J by 4 bases, 8 bases remained unmatched. Germline values: CDR1 MNHEY, CDR2 SMNVEV (reference sequence). In DNA, the CDR3 is TGTGCCAGCAGTTTATCCGCGGGAGGATCGACGTACGAGCAGTACTTC. It translates to CASSLSAGGSTYEQYF.

The chain links TRBV6-5 to TRBJ1-5; D is perhaps TRBD1 (5 bases). V shed 7 bases and J shed 2 bases, with 9 bases lying between them. The germline gives CDR1 MNHEY, CDR2 SVGAGI. CDR3 length: 13 residues. CDR3 residues: CASTPTGNQPQHF. The CDR3 DNA is TGTGCCAGCACCCCGACAGGCAATCAGCCCCAGCATTTT.

The chain recombines TRBV9 with TRBJ1-3; D gene uncertain. This CDR3 is 14 amino acids long. Trimming left V 0 bases short and J 0 bases short, with 4 bases between. The V gene's germline CDR1 is SGDLS and CDR2 YYNGEE. The CDR3 DNA reads as TGTGCCAGCAGCGTAGACGGCTCTGGAAACACCATATATTTT. It encodes CASSVDGSGNTIYF.

The chain recombines TRBV14 with TRBJ2-7; TRBD1 is a possible D gene (5 bases). The V and J ends lost 1 base and 3 bases respectively, with 13 bases between them. This CDR3 has 15 residues. Germline CDR1 and CDR2: SGHDN and FVKESK. CDR3 loop: CASSQGHGQGYEQYF. In DNA form, the CDR3 reads TGTGCCAGCAGCCAAGGACACGGGCAGGGCTACGAGCAGTACTTC.

CDR3 coding DNA: TGTGCCACCAAACCCGGGACAGACTATAGCAATCAGCCCCAGCATTTT. Amino acid sequence: CATKPGTDYSNQPQHF. The chain is built from TRBV27 and TRBJ1-5, with 7 bases matching TRBD1. The CDR3 runs 16 residues. V shed 10 bases and J 0 bases; nucleotides not matched to a gene: 12. From germline, CDR1 is MNHEY and CDR2 SMNVEV (reference sequence).

For the CDR3, the DNA is TGTGCCAGCAGTCCGATATATCGGGGAACTGAAGCTTTCTTT. Translating it yields CASSPIYRGTEAFF. The V gene is TRBV28, the J gene TRBJ1-1; D remains ambiguous. The CDR3 loop spans 14 amino acids. Germline values: CDR1 MDHEN, CDR2 SYDVKM. V lost 5 bases and J 5 bases, leaving 15 bases between the germline ends.

The chain couples TRBV6-5 to TRBJ1-1, with D perhaps matching TRBD1 (6 bases). The ends were cut back, 6 bases at V and 0 bases at J, with 11 bases in the middle. Germline CDR1 is MNHEY and CDR2 is SVGAGI. This CDR3 is 14 amino acids long. The CDR3 loop is CASRKQGLNTEAFF. CDR3 DNA: TGTGCCAGCAGGAAACAGGGTTTGAACACTGAAGCTTTCTTT.

The chain employs TRBV19 and TRBJ2-1; possibly TRBD2 for D (5 bases). Germline V gives CDR1 LNHDA, CDR2 SQIVND (reference sequence). Trimming left V 5 bases short and J 5 bases short, with 16 bases between. The CDR3 totals 15 residues. The CDR3 region is CASSSRAMLNNEQFF. The CDR3 DNA follows: TGTGCCAGTAGTTCGCGGGCCATGTTAAACAATGAGCAGTTCTTC. The variable domain in full, completed from reference TRBV19 and TRBJ2-1, reads DGGITQSPKYLFRKEGQNVTLSCEQNLNHDAMYWYRQDPGQGLRLIYYSQIVNDFQKGDIAEGYSVSREKKESFPLTVTSAQKNPTAFYLCASSSRAMLNNEQFFGPGTRLTVL.

The sample holds one count of this clone. V usage is TRBV28 and J usage is TRBJ2-3; 7 bases are shared with TRBD1. V trimming: 5 bases; J trimming: 1 base; junction bases outside the gene matches: 3. This CDR3 is 14 amino acids long. Looked up from germline, CDR1 is MDHEN and CDR2 is SYDVKM. CDR3 DNA: TGTGCCAGCAGTCGGACAGGACGCACAGATACGCAGTATTTT. It specifies CASSRTGRTDTQYF.

This clone is a singleton in its sample. This chain links TRBV3-1 (or the pseudogene TRBV3-2) with TRBJ2-1; 12 bases map to TRBD2. Germline V gene data show CDR1 as LGHDT and CDR2 as YNNKEL (reference sequence). The CDR3 loop spans 16 amino acids. The trim removed 3 bases at V and 7 bases at J, leaving 7 bases unmatched. Written as DNA, the CDR3 is TGTGCCAGCAGCCATAACCTAGCGGGAGGGCCTAATGAGCAGTTCTTC. The encoded protein is CASSHNLAGGPNEQFF.

The chain carries TRBV7-9 and TRBJ1-2, with 7 bases fitting TRBD1. The CDR3 has 16 residues. Trimming at V came to 2 bases and at J to 4 bases, leaving 10 bases not matched to a gene. Germline values: CDR1 SEHNR, CDR2 FQNEAQ (reference sequence). CDR3 sequence (DNA): TGTGCCAGCAGCTTATACCCGGACAGGTTCCTCTATGGCTACACCTTC. Translating it yields CASSLYPDRFLYGYTF. The variable domain in full, with the rest retrieved from reference TRBV7-9 and TRBJ1-2, is DTGVSQNPRHKITKRGQNVTFRCDPISEHNRLYWYRQTLGQGPEFLTYFQNEAQLEKSRLLSDRFSAERPKGSFSTLEIQRTEQGDSAMYLCASSLYPDRFLYGYTFGSGTRLTVV.

The V and J genes are TRBV18 and TRBJ1-5; 7 nucleotides align to TRBD1. CDR3 length: 14 residues. CDR1 is KGHSH and CDR2 is LQKENI in the germline V gene. Trimming took 5 bases from V and 4 from J; bases not matched to a gene: 5. CDR3 sequence: CASSSGTVNQPQHF. CDR3 nucleotides: TGTGCCAGCTCATCCGGGACAGTAAATCAGCCCCAGCATTTT. Full variable domain (rest looked up from reference TRBV18 and TRBJ1-5): NAGVMQNPRHLVRRRGQEARLRCSPMKGHSHVYWYRQLPEEGLKFMVYLQKENIIDESGMPKERFSAEFPKEGPSILRIQQVVRGDSAAYFCASSSGTVNQPQHFGDGTRLSIL.

The chain links TRBV3-1 (or the pseudogene TRBV3-2) to TRBJ2-1; D is perhaps TRBD1 (6 bases). This CDR3 region has 17 residues. CDR1 and CDR2 from the germline V gene are LGHDT and YNNKEL (reference sequence). The V end was cut by 0 bases, the J end by 4 bases, with 16 bases between. For the CDR3, the DNA is TGTGCCAGCAGCCAAGATGGCAGGGGCAGGTTGTACAATGAGCAGTTCTTC. Its protein product is CASSQDGRGRLYNEQFF.

This chain uses TRBV7-9 with TRBJ2-7; possibly TRBD1 for D (6 bases). CDR3 length: 14 residues. V gave up 1 base and J gave up 4 bases, with 11 bases separating them. Germline assignment: CDR1 SEHNR and CDR2 FQNEAQ (reference sequence). The CDR3 bases are TGTGCCAGCAGCTTAGGGGACACAAAGTACGAGCAGTACTTC. Protein product: CASSLGDTKYEQYF.

This clone was recorded only once. J is TRBJ1-1 and V is TRBV2; D is unclear. Trimming took 6 bases from V and 1 from J, leaving 9 bases between them. Germline assignment: CDR1 SNHLY and CDR2 FYNNEI. This CDR3 has 13 residues. The CDR3 reads CASRFGENTEAFF. The CDR3 region has the DNA TGTGCCAGCAGATTCGGAGAGAACACTGAAGCTTTCTTT. The entire variable domain, with the rest obtained from reference TRBV2 and TRBJ1-1, is as follows: EPEVTQTPSHQVTQMGQEVILRCVPISNHLYFYWYRQILGQKVEFLVSFYNNEISEKSEIFDDQFSVERPDGSNFTLKIRSTKLEDSAMYFCASRFGENTEAFFGQGTRLTVV.

The J gene is TRBJ1-1, the V gene TRBV30; D not resolved. V was clipped by 0 bases and J by 3 bases, with 8 bases between them. The CDR3 is 13 residues long. The germline V gene encodes CDR1 GTSNPN and CDR2 SVGIG (reference sequence). CDR3 protein: CAWSVSLYTEAFF. DNA of the CDR3: TGTGCCTGGAGTGTTAGTTTGTACACTGAAGCTTTCTTT.

The chain couples TRBV24-1 to TRBJ1-1; unclear D gene. Germline CDR1 and CDR2: KGHDR and SFDVKD. The CDR3 consists of 13 residues. Trimming removed 1 base at V and 0 bases at J, with 2 bases between. The CDR3 sequence: CATSDFLNTEAFF. The CDR3 DNA follows: TGTGCCACCAGTGATTTCTTGAACACTGAAGCTTTCTTT.

This chain joins TRBV2 and TRBJ2-1; 8 bases are a match to TRBD2. The ends lost 5 bases at V and 4 bases at J; junction bases unmatched: 7. The CDR3 length is 15 residues. Germline V gives CDR1 SNHLY, CDR2 FYNNEI. The CDR3 here is CASSLSGSGYNEQFF. The CDR3 DNA reads TGTGCCAGCAGTTTAAGCGGGAGTGGATACAATGAGCAGTTCTTC.

This chain uses TRBV6-2 or TRBV6-3 with TRBJ1-1; possibly TRBD1 for D (6 bases). Looked up from germline, CDR1 is MNHEY and CDR2 is SVGEGT. V lost 2 bases and J lost 7, with 17 bases in between. The CDR3 consists of 15 residues. CDR3 coding DNA: TGTGCCAGCAGTTACCCAGGGGCGATTTTATTTGAAGCTTTCTTT. It translates to CASSYPGAILFEAFF.